This TCR beta chain was observed in a study of control samples from healthy donors and cancer patients. Assay: immunoSEQ multiplex PCR; the TCRdb copy retains only in-frame clones and omits some. Of under 90,000 clones listed, 85% to 95% are singletons. The CDR3 has 17 residues. The germline CDR1 and CDR2 sequences are MNHEY and SMNVEV (reference sequence). With 5 bases clipped from V and 4 bases from J, the junction kept 15 bases outside the gene matches. This sequence originates from an older woman in good health. The chain uses TRBV27 and TRBJ2-3; 7 bases map to TRBD1. Input material: blood. The CDR3 DNA reads as TGTGCCAGCAGTGCTAGGACAGGACGAAGGCACGCAGATACGCAGTATTTT. This sequence encodes CASSARTGRRHADTQYF.